This T cell receptor (beta chain) was sequenced for a study of post-analysis software for immune sequencing data. This CDR3 has 14 amino acids. CDR1 and CDR2 (germline): SGHRS, YFSETQ. V was pared by 0 bases and J by 10 bases, with 14 bases between. Each TCR beta cDNA library carried unique molecular identifiers. MiXCR was run by TCRdb on the PCR reads, yielding one entry per CDR3 protein. The repertoire includes roughly 150,000 distinct CDR3 sequences, 30% to 45% of them detected once, and 25% to 35% sits in the top ten. This sample comprised blood, obtained after autologous hematopoietic stem cell transplantation. The V call is TRBV5-1, the J call TRBJ2-1; D possibly corresponds to TRBD2 (6 bases). The sequence came from a girl under 18 with multiple sclerosis. The CDR3 loop is CASSLAAGSGEQFF. The CDR3 DNA sequence: TGCGCCAGCAGCTTGGCCGCGGGGTCCGGAGAGCAGTTCTTC.